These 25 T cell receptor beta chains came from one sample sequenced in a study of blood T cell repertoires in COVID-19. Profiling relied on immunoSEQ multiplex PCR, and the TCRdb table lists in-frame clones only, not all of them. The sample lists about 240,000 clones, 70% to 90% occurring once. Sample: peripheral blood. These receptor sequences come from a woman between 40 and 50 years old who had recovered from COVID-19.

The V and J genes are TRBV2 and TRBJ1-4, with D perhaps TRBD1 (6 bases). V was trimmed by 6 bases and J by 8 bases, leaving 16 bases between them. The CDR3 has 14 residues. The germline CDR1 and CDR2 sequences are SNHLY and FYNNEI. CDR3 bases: TGTGCCAGCAGAGCAGGGGCCTTGGGGGAAAAACTGTTTTTT. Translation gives CASRAGALGEKLFF.

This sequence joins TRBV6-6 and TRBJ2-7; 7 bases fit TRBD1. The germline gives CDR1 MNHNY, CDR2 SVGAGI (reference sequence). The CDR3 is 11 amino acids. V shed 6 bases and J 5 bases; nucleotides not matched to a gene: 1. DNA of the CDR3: TGTGCCAGCAGACAGGGGAACGAGCAGTACGTC. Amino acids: CASRQGNEQYV.

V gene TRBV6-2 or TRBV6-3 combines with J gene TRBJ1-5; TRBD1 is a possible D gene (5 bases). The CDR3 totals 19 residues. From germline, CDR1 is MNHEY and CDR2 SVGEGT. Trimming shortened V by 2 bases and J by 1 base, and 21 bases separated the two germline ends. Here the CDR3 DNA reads TGTGCCAGCAGTTACCCGCAGGGTTTGGGTATGAAGAGCAATCAGCCCCAGCATTTT. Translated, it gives CASSYPQGLGMKSNQPQHF.

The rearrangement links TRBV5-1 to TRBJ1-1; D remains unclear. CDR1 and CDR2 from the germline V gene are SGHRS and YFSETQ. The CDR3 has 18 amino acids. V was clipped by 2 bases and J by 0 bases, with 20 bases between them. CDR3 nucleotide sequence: TGCGCCAGCAGCTTCTACAGACAAGGAACAAACATGAACACTGAAGCTTTCTTT. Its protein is CASSFYRQGTNMNTEAFF.

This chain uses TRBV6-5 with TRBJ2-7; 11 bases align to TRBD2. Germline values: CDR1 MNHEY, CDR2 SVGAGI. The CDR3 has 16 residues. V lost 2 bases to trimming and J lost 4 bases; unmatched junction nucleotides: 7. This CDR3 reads CASSYPPASGRYEQYF. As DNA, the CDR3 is TGTGCCAGCAGTTACCCCCCGGCTAGCGGGAGGTACGAGCAGTACTTC.

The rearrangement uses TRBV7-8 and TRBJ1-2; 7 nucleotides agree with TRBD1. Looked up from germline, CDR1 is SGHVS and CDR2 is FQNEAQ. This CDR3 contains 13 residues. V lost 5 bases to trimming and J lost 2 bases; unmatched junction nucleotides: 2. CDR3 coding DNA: TGTGCCAGCAGCCCGACAGGGAACTATGGCTACACCTTC. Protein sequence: CASSPTGNYGYTF.

CDR3 nucleotides: TGTGCCAGCAGCTTAAACCCAGGCTACGAGCAGTACTTC. This translates into CASSLNPGYEQYF. The chain is built from TRBV7-3 and TRBJ2-7; D gene uncertain. The CDR3 totals 13 residues. Germline lookup yields CDR1 SGHTA and CDR2 FQGTGA. Trimming pared 1 base from V and 3 bases from J, leaving 7 bases between.

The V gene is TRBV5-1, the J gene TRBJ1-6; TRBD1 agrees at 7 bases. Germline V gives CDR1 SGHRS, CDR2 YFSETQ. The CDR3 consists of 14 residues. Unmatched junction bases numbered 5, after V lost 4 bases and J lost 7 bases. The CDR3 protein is CASSDRAQNSPLHF. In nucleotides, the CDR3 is TGCGCCAGCAGCGACAGGGCCCAAAATTCACCCCTCCACTTT.

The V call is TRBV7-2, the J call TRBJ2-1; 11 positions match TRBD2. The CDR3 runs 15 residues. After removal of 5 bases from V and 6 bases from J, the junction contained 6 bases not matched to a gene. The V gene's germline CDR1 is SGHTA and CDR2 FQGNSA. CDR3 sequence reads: CASSAGLAAPNEQFF. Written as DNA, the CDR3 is TGTGCCAGCAGCGCGGGACTAGCGGCCCCCAATGAGCAGTTCTTC.

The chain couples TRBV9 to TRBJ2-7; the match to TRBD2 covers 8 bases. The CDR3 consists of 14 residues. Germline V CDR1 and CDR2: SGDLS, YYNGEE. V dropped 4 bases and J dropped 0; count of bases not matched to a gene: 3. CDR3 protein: CASSRGLDSYEQYF. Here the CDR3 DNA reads TGTGCCAGCAGCAGGGGACTAGACTCCTACGAGCAGTACTTC.

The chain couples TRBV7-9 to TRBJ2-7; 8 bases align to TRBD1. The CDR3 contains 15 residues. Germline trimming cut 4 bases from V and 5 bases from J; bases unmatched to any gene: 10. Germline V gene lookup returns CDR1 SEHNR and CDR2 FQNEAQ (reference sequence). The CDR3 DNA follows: TGTGCCAGCAGCTACCCCGGGACAGGTTCCCACGAGCAGTACGTC. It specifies CASSYPGTGSHEQYV.

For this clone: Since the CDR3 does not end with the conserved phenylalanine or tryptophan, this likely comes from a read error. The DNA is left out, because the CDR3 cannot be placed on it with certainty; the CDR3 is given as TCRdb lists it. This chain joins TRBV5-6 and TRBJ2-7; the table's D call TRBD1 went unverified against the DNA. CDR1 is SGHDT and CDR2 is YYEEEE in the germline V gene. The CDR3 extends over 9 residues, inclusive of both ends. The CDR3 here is CASSLGGFG.

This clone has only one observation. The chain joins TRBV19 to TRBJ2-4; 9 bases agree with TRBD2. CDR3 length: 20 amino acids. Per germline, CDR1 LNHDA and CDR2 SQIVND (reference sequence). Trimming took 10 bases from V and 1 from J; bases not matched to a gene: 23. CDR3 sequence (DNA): TGTGCCACCCATATGGGGCCTGCGGGAGGGCCGGTGGGGGCCAAAAACATTCAGTACTTC. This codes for CATHMGPAGGPVGAKNIQYF. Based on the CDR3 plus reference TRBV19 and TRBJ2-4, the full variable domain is DGGITQSPKYLFRKEGQNVTLSCEQNLNHDAMYWYRQDPGQGLRLIYYSQIVNDFQKGDIAEGYSVSREKKESFPLTVTSAQKNPTAFYLCATHMGPAGGPVGAKNIQYFGAGTRLSVL.

The CDR3 nucleotides are TGTGCCAGCAGCACCGACACGAACTATGGCTACACCTTC. Translating gives CASSTDTNYGYTF. The chain combines TRBV5-6 with TRBJ1-2; unclear D gene. In germline, CDR1 is SGHDT, CDR2 YYEEEE. Trimming stripped 4 bases from V and 2 bases from J, with 9 bases between. The CDR3 is 13 amino acids.

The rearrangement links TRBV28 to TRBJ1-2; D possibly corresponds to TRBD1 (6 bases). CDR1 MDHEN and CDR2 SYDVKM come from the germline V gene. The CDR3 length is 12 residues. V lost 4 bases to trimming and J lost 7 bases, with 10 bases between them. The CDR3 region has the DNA TGTGCCAGCAGTTCGGCGGGGGCTGGCTACACCTTC. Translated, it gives CASSSAGAGYTF.

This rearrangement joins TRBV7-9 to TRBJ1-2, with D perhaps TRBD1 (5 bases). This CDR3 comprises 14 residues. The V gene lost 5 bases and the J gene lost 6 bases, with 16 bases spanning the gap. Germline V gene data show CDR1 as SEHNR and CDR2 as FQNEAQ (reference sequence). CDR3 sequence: CASSRAGQGNGYTF. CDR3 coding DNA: TGTGCCAGCAGCCGAGCAGGGCAGGGAAATGGCTACACCTTC. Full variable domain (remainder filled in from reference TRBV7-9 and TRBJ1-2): DTGVSQNPRHKITKRGQNVTFRCDPISEHNRLYWYRQTLGQGPEFLTYFQNEAQLEKSRLLSDRFSAERPKGSFSTLEIQRTEQGDSAMYLCASSRAGQGNGYTFGSGTRLTVV.

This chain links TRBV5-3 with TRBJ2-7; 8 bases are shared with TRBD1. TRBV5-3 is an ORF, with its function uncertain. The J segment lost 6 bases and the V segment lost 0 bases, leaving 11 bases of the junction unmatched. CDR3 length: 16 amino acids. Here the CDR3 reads CARSLAPPDRVGEQYV. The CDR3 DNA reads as TGTGCCAGAAGCTTGGCCCCACCGGACAGGGTGGGCGAGCAGTACGTC.

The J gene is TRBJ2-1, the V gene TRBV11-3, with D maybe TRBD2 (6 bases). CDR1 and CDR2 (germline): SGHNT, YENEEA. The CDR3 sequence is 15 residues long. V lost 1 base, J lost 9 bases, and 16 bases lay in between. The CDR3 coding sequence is TGTGCCAGCAGCTTAGGGGCGGGACTCTTTACTGAGCAGTTCTTC. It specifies CASSLGAGLFTEQFF. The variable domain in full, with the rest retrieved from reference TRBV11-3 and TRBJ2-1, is EAGVVQSPRYKIIEKKQPVAFWCNPISGHNTLYWYLQNLGQGPELLIRYENEEAVDDSQLPKDRFSAERLKGVDSTLKIQPAELGDSAVYLCASSLGAGLFTEQFFGPGTRLTVL.

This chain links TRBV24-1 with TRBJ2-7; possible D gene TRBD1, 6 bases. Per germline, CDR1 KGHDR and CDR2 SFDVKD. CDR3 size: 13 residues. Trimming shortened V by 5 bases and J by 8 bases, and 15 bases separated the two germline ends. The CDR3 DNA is TGTGCCACCAGTGGGGACATTAGTTACAAGCAGTACTTC. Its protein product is CATSGDISYKQYF.

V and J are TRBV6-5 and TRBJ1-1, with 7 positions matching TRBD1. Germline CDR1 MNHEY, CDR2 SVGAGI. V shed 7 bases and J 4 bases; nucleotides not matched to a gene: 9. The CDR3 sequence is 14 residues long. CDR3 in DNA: TGTGCCAGCACCACCAGGGGGTTCGGCACTGAAGCTTTCTTT. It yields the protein CASTTRGFGTEAFF.

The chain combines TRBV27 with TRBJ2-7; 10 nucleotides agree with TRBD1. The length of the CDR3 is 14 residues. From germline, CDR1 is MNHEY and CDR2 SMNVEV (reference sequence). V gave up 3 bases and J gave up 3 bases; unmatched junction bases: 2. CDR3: CASSFRDRGYEQYF. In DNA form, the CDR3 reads TGTGCCAGCAGTTTCCGGGACAGGGGCTACGAGCAGTACTTC.

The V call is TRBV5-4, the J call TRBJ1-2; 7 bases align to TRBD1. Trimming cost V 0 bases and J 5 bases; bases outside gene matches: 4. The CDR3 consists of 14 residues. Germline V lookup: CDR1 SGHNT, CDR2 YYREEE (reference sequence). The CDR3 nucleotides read TGTGCCAGCAGCTTGGTGGGGACAGAGTATGGCTACACCTTC. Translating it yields CASSLVGTEYGYTF.

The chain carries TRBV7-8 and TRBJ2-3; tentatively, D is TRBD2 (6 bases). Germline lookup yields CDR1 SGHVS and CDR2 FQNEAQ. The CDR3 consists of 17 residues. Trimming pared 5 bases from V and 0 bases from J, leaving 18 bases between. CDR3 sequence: CASSPPLLASSTDTQYF. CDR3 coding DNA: TGTGCCAGCAGCCCGCCGTTACTAGCTTCTAGCACAGATACGCAGTATTTT.

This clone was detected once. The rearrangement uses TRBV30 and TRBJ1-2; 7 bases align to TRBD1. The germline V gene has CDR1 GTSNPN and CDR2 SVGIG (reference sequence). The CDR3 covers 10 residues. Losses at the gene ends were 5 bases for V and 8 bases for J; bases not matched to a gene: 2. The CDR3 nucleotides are TGTGCCTGGGACAGGGTGGGCTACACCTTC. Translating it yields CAWDRVGYTF. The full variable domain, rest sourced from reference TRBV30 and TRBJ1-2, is SQTIHQWPATLVQPVGSPLSLECTVEGTSNPNLYWYRQAAGRGLQLLFYSVGIGQISSEVPQNLSASRPQDRQFILSSKKLLLSDSGFYLCAWDRVGYTFGSGTRLTVV.

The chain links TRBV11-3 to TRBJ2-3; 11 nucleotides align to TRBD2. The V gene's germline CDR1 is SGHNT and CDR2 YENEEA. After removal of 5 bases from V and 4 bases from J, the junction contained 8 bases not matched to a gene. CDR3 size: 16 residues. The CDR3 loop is CASSHRLAGSPDTQYF. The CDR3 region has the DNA TGTGCCAGCAGCCACAGACTAGCGGGGAGCCCAGATACGCAGTATTTT.